This T cell receptor (beta chain) was captured in a study of OX40 agonist ivuxolimab in advanced cancers. Study-wide results and caveats: A proportion of nonresponders additionally exhibited low normalized T-cell clonal expansion.

Of note for this clone: What it binds is unknown.

Clones were sequenced by immunoSEQ multiplex PCR, and TCRdb holds only the in-frame ones, with some missing. The data show some 60,000 clones, with approximately 80% seen just once and 1.5% to 2.5% held by the top ten. The source of this sequence is an adult with an advanced solid tumor such as melanoma, head and neck, liver or kidney cancer. The source was CD4+ or CD8+ T cells sorted from blood, collected in a trial of the OX40 agonist ivuxolimab.

The CDR3 protein is CASSETGTGYNEQFF. The CDR3 DNA is TGTGCCAGCAGTGAGACCGGGACAGGGTACAATGAGCAGTTCTTC. This chain connects TRBV2 to TRBJ2-1; 9 bases align to TRBD1. The CDR3 has 15 residues. Germline V gene data show CDR1 as SNHLY and CDR2 as FYNNEI. Germline trimming cut 3 bases from V and 4 bases from J; bases unmatched to any gene: 4.